The TCR beta chain under discussion was sequenced for a study of T cell responses to AZD1222 COVID-19 vaccine. This CDR3 is built from 14 residues. Germline lookup yields CDR1 MNHEY and CDR2 SMNVEV (reference sequence). Germline trimming cut 6 bases from V and 10 bases from J; bases unmatched to any gene: 9. Some clones are missing from TCRdb's copy, which holds only in-frame ones; the method was immunoSEQ multiplex PCR. The sample includes 110,000 or so clones, around 87% seen only once; the top ten take around 4.6%. Comment on this clone: Its antigen is currently unknown.

Whole-study findings and limits: Seropositivity was recorded at baseline in only a handful of AZD1222 recipients. Clonal diversity was possibly underestimated, and white British individuals and females predominated among donors.

The chain is built from TRBV27 and TRBJ2-1; 10 bases match TRBD2. The origin of this receptor is an adult who received the AZD1222 COVID-19 vaccine. Sequencing used peripheral blood, obtained 28 days after the second AZD1222 dose. CDR3 sequence: CASRLAGVSREQFF. The CDR3 DNA reads TGTGCCAGCAGGCTAGCGGGGGTGTCCCGAGAGCAGTTCTTC.